This TCR beta chain was recovered during a study of T cell responses to AZD1222 COVID-19 vaccine. Overall study findings and caveats: Baseline seropositivity characterized only a handful of AZD1222 recipients. Without day 14 samples, only post-peak T cell repertoires were studied. Donors in the cohort were predominantly white British and more often female, and clonal diversity was possibly underestimated. After two AZD1222 doses, spike-specific TCR breadth and depth rose versus day 0.

A word on this clone: Antigen unknown.

TCRdb keeps only in-frame clones here, not all; method: immunoSEQ multiplex PCR. Among about 75,000 clones, about nine tenths were seen once, and the ten largest hold 9% to 10%. The CDR3 runs to 15 residues. Germline V gene data show CDR1 as MDHEN and CDR2 as SYDVKM. V was pared by 3 bases and J by 8 bases, with 19 bases between. Material: peripheral blood, obtained 28 days after the second dose of the MenACWY control vaccine. This rearrangement joins TRBV28 to TRBJ1-2; D may be TRBD1 (6 bases). The clonotype comes from an adult who received the MenACWY meningococcal vaccine as a control. In DNA form, the CDR3 reads TGTGCCAGCAGTTTTGACGCCAAGGGGGTGGGAGGCTACACCTTC. It codes for CASSFDAKGVGGYTF.